This T cell receptor (beta chain) is drawn from a study of CD8+ T cells in alopecia areata. The study's findings and limits: Scalp sequencing also captures normal skin's resident alphabeta T cells. TCR sharing across patients was less clear than in mice, possibly HLA-related.

In each case, RNA was isolated and then reverse transcribed into cDNA as the sequencing template. Assay used: immunoSEQ multiplex PCR; TCRdb lists only in-frame clones, some missing. The sample lists 90,000 to 130,000 clones, 45% to 60% occurring once. The CDR3 is made up of 15 amino acids. V lost 2 bases and J 0 bases, leaving 11 bases between the germline ends. Germline V gene sequence: CDR1 MDHEN, CDR2 SYDVKM. Comment on this clone: The antigen is undetermined.

Using a FACSAria, the CD4+ and CD8+ T cells were sorted from the PBMCs. The TCR sequence derives from a human donor with alopecia areata. The genes are TRBV28 and TRBJ2-7; D might be TRBD2 (5 bases). Input material: NKG2D-low CD8+ T cells sorted from blood. The CDR3 sequence: CASSLVRLSSYEQYF. CDR3 coding DNA: TGTGCCAGCAGTTTAGTGCGACTAAGCTCCTACGAGCAGTACTTC.